This TCR beta chain was retrieved from a study of T cell responses to AZD1222 COVID-19 vaccine. Whole-study results and caveats: Clonal diversity was possibly underestimated, and the donors were mostly white British, with more females.

The method was immunoSEQ multiplex PCR; TCRdb's version includes in-frame clones alone and lacks a portion of them. This sample yields about 97,000 clones, of which about 86% are seen a single time; 1.2% to 1.5% belongs to the top ten. From germline, CDR1 is GTSNPN and CDR2 SVGIG (reference sequence). The CDR3 spans 13 residues. Trimming took 5 bases from V and 2 from J, leaving 12 bases between them. For this clone: Its antigen is as yet unknown.

Here the sequenced sample was peripheral blood, taken on day 0 of AZD1222 vaccination. The origin of this receptor is an adult in good health. The V gene is TRBV30, the J gene TRBJ1-1; D remains unclear. Here the CDR3 DNA reads TGTGCCTGGTGTTCCTCGGTAAACACTGAAGCTTTCTTT. Translated: CAWCSSVNTEAFF.